These 26 T cell receptor beta chains share one sample of origin, sequenced in a study of identical twins. TCRdb analysed the 5' RACE reads with MiXCR anew, one entry per CDR3 protein. There are roughly 1.6 million distinct CDR3 sequences in the sample; around 29% occur only once, and 0.25% to 0.3% lies in the top ten. The sequencing input was cord blood. Receptors originate from a newborn girl in good health.

This rearrangement joins TRBV20-1 to TRBJ2-7; 13 positions match TRBD2. With V trimmed by 4 bases and J by 5 bases, 11 bases remained unmatched. The CDR3 runs 16 residues. Germline V gene sequence: CDR1 DFQATT, CDR2 SNEGSKA (reference sequence). Here the CDR3 reads CSATRLAGGRIHEQYF. The CDR3 coding sequence is TGCAGTGCTACTAGACTAGCGGGGGGCCGAATCCACGAGCAGTACTTC.

The rearrangement links TRBV5-1 to TRBJ2-3; 12 nucleotides line up with TRBD2. The CDR3 has 17 amino acids. The V gene's germline CDR1 is SGHRS and CDR2 YFSETQ. With V trimmed by 1 base and J by 6 bases, 9 bases remained unmatched. The CDR3 reads CASSLTLAGGPTDTQYF. The DNA of the CDR3 is TGCGCCAGCAGCTTGACCCTAGCGGGAGGGCCGACTGATACGCAGTATTTT.

A note on this clonotype: One end of the junction varies from germline; a read error may be responsible. The chain uses TRBV12-3 or TRBV12-4 and TRBJ2-1; 7 nucleotides match TRBD1. The CDR3 sequence is 14 residues long. This CDR3 is CASSQDREKDEPFF. CDR3 DNA sequence: TGTGCCAGCAGCCAAGACAGGGAAAAGGATGAGCCGTTCTTC.

The genes are TRBV20-1 and TRBJ1-4; TRBD1 is a possible D gene (5 bases). The CDR3 has 15 amino acids. Germline V CDR1 and CDR2: DFQATT, SNEGSKA (reference sequence). Deletions cut 1 base from V and 3 bases from J, with 12 bases between. CDR3 region: CSARGYGRANEKLFF. DNA for the CDR3: TGCAGTGCTAGAGGATATGGCAGGGCTAATGAAAAACTGTTTTTT.

The rearrangement joins TRBV20-1 to TRBJ2-4; no reliable D call. The better agreement between TRBJ2-7 and the DNA end casts doubt on the J call. Germline V gene lookup returns CDR1 DFQATT and CDR2 SNEGSKA (reference sequence). The CDR3 is made up of 11 amino acids. In nucleotides, the CDR3 is TGCAGTGCTAGTCCCAATCGCGAGCAGTACTTC. This sequence encodes CSASPNREQYF.

This clonotype has just a few counts. The chain employs TRBV20-1 and TRBJ2-1; 9 positions agree with TRBD2. Germline CDR1 reads DFQATT; CDR2 reads SNEGSKA (reference sequence). The CDR3 runs 16 residues. The V segment lost 0 bases and the J segment 4 bases; nucleotides outside the gene matches: 7. The CDR3 loop is CSARDRETSGYNEQFF. CDR3 nucleotides: TGCAGTGCTAGAGATCGGGAGACTAGCGGTTACAATGAGCAGTTCTTC.

The V gene is TRBV4-2, the J gene TRBJ1-5; 8 nucleotides align to TRBD1. Germline V lookup: CDR1 LGHNA, CDR2 YNFKEQ. V was pared by 1 base and J by 2 bases, with 7 bases of the junction left unmatched. The CDR3 consists of 17 residues. The CDR3 DNA reads as TGTGCCAGCAGCCAAGGGGGCAGGGGGCTGGGCAATCAGCCCCAGCATTTT. As protein: CASSQGGRGLGNQPQHF.

A note on this clonotype: A single base separates this from a much larger clone, so it may be a read error. The genes are TRBV29-1 and TRBJ1-2; weak D call: TRBD1 (5 bases). The CDR3 contains 13 residues. Trimming took 4 bases from V and 4 from J, leaving 13 bases between them. CDR1 is SQVTM and CDR2 is ANQGSEA in the germline V gene. CDR3 in DNA: TGCAGCGTTGGGCGGGGTCAGGGCTATGGCTACACCTTC. Amino acids: CSVGRGQGYGYTF.

As to this clonotype: It may be a read error: a sequence one base away is much more abundant. The chain couples TRBV7-8 to TRBJ2-4; TRBD2 might be the D (6 bases). The CDR3 contains 16 residues. Germline V gene sequence: CDR1 SGHVS, CDR2 FQNEAQ. CDR3 in DNA: TGTACCAGCAGCTTAGTTTCTCCGGGAGTTCTTTTTGAGCAGTACTTC. It codes for CTSSLVSPGVLFEQYF.

The V gene is TRBV6-4, the J gene TRBJ1-2; TRBD1 is a possible D gene (6 bases). This CDR3 spans 15 amino acids. Germline V lookup: CDR1 MRHNA, CDR2 SNTAGT. Trimming cost V 2 bases and J 2 bases, with 12 bases left between them. CDR3 protein: CASSDRQGRNYGYTF. The CDR3 region has the DNA TGTGCCAGCAGTGACAGGCAGGGGCGCAACTATGGCTACACCTTC.

This clonotype showed up just a few times. The chain carries TRBV20-1 and TRBJ1-5, with no clear D. This CDR3 has 14 amino acids. The V and J ends lost 0 bases and 2 bases respectively, with 8 bases between them. In germline, CDR1 is DFQATT, CDR2 SNEGSKA (reference sequence). In nucleotides, the CDR3 is TGCAGTGCTAGAGATATAAGGGGCAATCAGCCCCAGCATTTT. As protein: CSARDIRGNQPQHF.

This clonotype was observed at least ten times. The CDR3 is CASSSLLTDTQYF. CDR3 in DNA: TGCGCCAGCAGCTCCCTGCTAACAGATACGCAGTATTTT. The J gene is TRBJ2-3, the V gene TRBV5-1, with D unresolved. CDR1 and CDR2 from the germline V gene are SGHRS and YFSETQ. Trimming cost V 3 bases and J 3 bases, with 8 bases left between them. The CDR3 is made up of 13 amino acids.

About this clonotype itself: Mismatch with germline at one junction end may stem from a read error. The chain uses TRBV15 and TRBJ1-6; D uncertain. In germline, CDR1 is LNHNV, CDR2 YYDKDF (reference sequence). This CDR3 is 14 amino acids long. The CDR3 nucleotides read TGTGCCACCAGCAGAGATGGTGGTAATTCACCCCCCCACTTT. Encoded protein: CATSRDGGNSPPHF. The full variable domain, in which reference TRBV15 and TRBJ1-6 provide the parts outside the CDR3, is DAMVIQNPRYQVTQFGKPVTLSCSQTLNHNVMYWYQQKSSQAPKLLFHYYDKDFNNEADTPDNFQSRRPNTSFCFLDIRSPGLGDTAMYLCATSRDGGNSPPHFGNGTRLTVT.

V is TRBV7-2 and J is TRBJ2-3; 7 bases are a match to TRBD2. The junction had 10 bases not matched to a gene; V was cut back by 7 bases and J by 6 bases. Germline loops: CDR1 SGHTA, CDR2 FQGNSA. The CDR3 runs 14 residues. This chain's CDR3 is CASTSMAGVDTQYF. The DNA of the CDR3 is TGTGCCAGCACCTCCATGGCGGGAGTGGATACGCAGTATTTT.

This chain joins TRBV29-1 and TRBJ2-3; 8 bases map to TRBD2. The germline CDR1 and CDR2 sequences are SQVTM and ANQGSEA. Trimming took 7 bases from V and 4 from J; bases not matched to a gene: 7. This CDR3 contains 13 residues. The CDR3 spells CSGGTSSADTQYF. The CDR3 region has the DNA TGCAGCGGCGGGACTAGTTCCGCAGATACGCAGTATTTT.

This clonotype was counted only a few times. J is TRBJ2-4 and V is TRBV29-1, with D perhaps matching TRBD1 or TRBD2 (6 bases each). The CDR3 length is 11 residues. Germline V gene data show CDR1 as SQVTM and CDR2 as ANQGSEA. The V and J ends lost 5 bases and 13 bases respectively, with 15 bases between them. The CDR3 reads CSVLVRGRQYF. In DNA, the CDR3 is TGCAGCGTTTTGGTACGGGGGCGGCAGTACTTC.

The chain has TRBV9 and TRBJ2-7; D is unclear. The length of the CDR3 is 15 residues. CDR1 is SGDLS and CDR2 is YYNGEE in the germline V gene. Between the trimmed V and J ends, which lost 3 bases and 5 bases, there was a span of 18 bases. The CDR3 DNA reads as TGTGCCAGCAGCGCCACCGGATTGGGAAAAGACGAGCAGTACTTC. As protein: CASSATGLGKDEQYF.

With regard to this clonotype: The junction shows a germline mismatch at one end, possibly a read error. The rearrangement uses TRBV28 and TRBJ2-1; D possibly corresponds to TRBD2 (5 bases). CDR1 MDHEN and CDR2 SYDVKM come from the germline V gene. The CDR3 is 13 amino acids. The CDR3 DNA is TGTGCCGGCAGTTTTTGGGCCGGGAAAGAGCAGTTCTTC. It specifies CAGSFWAGKEQFF. Variable domain in full (rest from reference TRBV28 and TRBJ2-1): DVKVTQSSRYLVKRTGEKVFLECVQDMDHENMFWYRQDPGLGLRLIYFSYDVKMKEKGDIPEGYSVSREKKERFSLILESASTNQTSMYLCAGSFWAGKEQFFGPGTRLTVL.

This clonotype was counted a few times. CDR3: CASSPRNVAFF. CDR3 DNA sequence: TGTGCCAGCAGCCCCCGGAATGTAGCTTTCTTT. This rearrangement joins TRBV7-2 to TRBJ1-1, with unresolved D. Germline CDR1 is SGHTA and CDR2 is FQGNSA. Trimming removed 5 bases at V and 10 bases at J, with 11 bases between. CDR3 length: 11 residues.

V gene TRBV20-1 combines with J gene TRBJ2-1, with 10 bases aligning to TRBD2. Unmatched junction bases numbered 8, after V lost 3 bases and J lost 3 bases. Germline CDR1 reads DFQATT; CDR2 reads SNEGSKA (reference sequence). CDR3 length: 16 amino acids. The CDR3 DNA reads TGCAGTGCTAGTTCCCCGGGACTAGCGCTCTACAATGAGCAGTTCTTC. Protein product: CSASSPGLALYNEQFF.

This clonotype came up many times. The CDR3 nucleotides read TGTGCCAGCAGTACAACCTTTGACAGGGTCAACACAGATACGCAGTATTTT. Its translation is CASSTTFDRVNTDTQYF. The chain uses TRBV7-2 and TRBJ2-3; 7 bases align to TRBD1. The CDR3 has 17 residues. Germline V lookup: CDR1 SGHTA, CDR2 FQGNSA. J was trimmed by 2 bases and V by 6 bases; bases with no gene match: 14.

The chain carries TRBV2 and TRBJ2-3; tentative D call: TRBD2 (6 bases). V lost 7 bases and J 3 bases, leaving 14 bases between the germline ends. This CDR3 has 14 amino acids. Per the germline V gene, CDR1 is SNHLY and CDR2 is FYNNEI. The CDR3 DNA sequence: TGTGCCAGCAAGGCTGGGCGGGGTACAGATACGCAGTATTTT. Protein product: CASKAGRGTDTQYF.

This clonotype turned up a few times. The chain links TRBV5-1 to TRBJ2-5, with TRBD2 identical over 11 bases. Germline-derived CDR1 and CDR2 are SGHRS and YFSETQ. CDR3 size: 15 residues. J gave up 11 bases and V 4 bases, and 13 bases lay outside the gene matches. CDR3 sequence: CASSLGLAEKNEQYF. CDR3 nucleotides: TGCGCCAGCAGCCTGGGACTAGCGGAGAAGAATGAGCAGTACTTC.

The gene calls are TRBV19 and TRBJ2-1, with 12 bases lining up with TRBD2. The CDR3 contains 16 residues. Germline-derived CDR1 and CDR2 are LNHDA and SQIVND (reference sequence). Unmatched junction bases numbered 7, after V lost 3 bases and J lost 7 bases. CDR3 sequence: CASSILLAGGRNEQFF. The CDR3 coding sequence is TGTGCCAGTAGTATCCTACTAGCGGGAGGTCGGAATGAGCAGTTCTTC.

This chain connects TRBV11-2 to TRBJ1-1; D is ambiguous. This CDR3 has 16 amino acids. Germline V gives CDR1 SGHAT, CDR2 FQNNGV. V dropped 5 bases and J dropped 0 bases, with 16 bases sitting between them. The CDR3 loop reads CASSLGGWTLNTEAFF. CDR3 DNA: TGTGCCAGCAGCCTGGGTGGATGGACCTTGAACACTGAAGCTTTCTTT.

This clonotype was seen a few times. The chain joins TRBV20-1 to TRBJ1-2; 8 nucleotides agree with TRBD1. The CDR3 is 13 residues long. With V trimmed by 5 bases and J by 3 bases, 5 bases remained unmatched. Germline-derived CDR1 and CDR2 are DFQATT and SNEGSKA (reference sequence). CDR3 DNA: TGCAGTGCTGGACAGGGTATGGACTATGGCTACACCTTC. The encoded protein is CSAGQGMDYGYTF.